The present entry profiles one TCR beta chain with its context. The data stem from a study of blood T cell repertoires in COVID-19. This CDR3 is built from 12 residues. Trimming removed 5 bases from V and 6 bases from J, with 9 bases in between. The protocol was immunoSEQ multiplex PCR, while the TCRdb copy is restricted to in-frame clones and leaves out a portion. The sample carries some 330,000 clones, approximately 88% recorded once. V and J are TRBV12-3 or TRBV12-4 and TRBJ2-3, with a tentative D call TRBD2 (5 bases). The material sequenced was PBMCs or T cells enriched from blood (not recorded which). The source of this sequence is a man younger than 45 who had recovered from COVID-19. As DNA, the CDR3 is TGTGCCAGCAGTATTCCGGGGGATACGCAGTATTTT. Translating it yields CASSIPGDTQYF.